This T cell receptor (beta chain) was retrieved from a study of blood T cell repertoires in COVID-19. Study in general: Sites across the United States, Italy and Spain contributed samples from acute and convalescent COVID-19.

Participants were placed into cohorts based on the clinical history they reported. The CDR3 covers 16 residues. The germline CDR1 and CDR2 sequences are SGHDN and FVKESK. V dropped 4 bases and J dropped 5; count of bases not matched to a gene: 11. TCRdb's table, derived via immunoSEQ multiplex PCR, lists solely in-frame clones and lacks some. The data show 250,000 to 300,000 clones, about nine tenths seen once. The chain combines TRBV14 with TRBJ2-3; the match to TRBD2 covers 8 bases. The sequenced material came from PBMCs or T cells enriched from blood (not recorded which). The clonotype comes from a woman in her forties or fifties who had been exposed to COVID-19. For the CDR3, the DNA is TGTGCCAGCAGCCCCATCGCGGGGGGCCGAGGAGATACGCAGTATTTT. This gives the protein CASSPIAGGRGDTQYF.